The entry that follows covers one T cell receptor (beta chain) sequence. The sort gate was single viable CD3+CD4+CD8-CD45RO+ cells for memory CD4+ T cells. From germline, CDR1 is SGHTA and CDR2 FQGTGA. V was clipped by 5 bases and J by 4 bases, with 17 bases between them. The CDR3 has 16 amino acids. The sample originates from a study of memory CD4+ T cells and cytomegalovirus serostatus. Sequenced by immunoSEQ multiplex PCR; TCRdb stores in-frame clones only, minus some. The sample includes more than 55,000 clones, roughly four fifths of them seen just once. The clonotype was recovered from an adult in good health and CMV-seronegative. The sample comprised memory CD4+ T cells from blood. This chain uses TRBV7-3 with TRBJ2-2; tentative D call: TRBD2 (6 bases). Here the CDR3 DNA reads TGTGCCAGCAGCCCTATGACTGGGGACTTCACCGGGGAGCTGTTTTTT. Its translation is CASSPMTGDFTGELFF.